The rows below give T cell receptor beta chains drawn from one sample of a study of blood T cell repertoires in COVID-19. Clones were read by immunoSEQ multiplex PCR, and TCRdb kept only the in-frame ones, dropping some. This sample has roughly 200,000 clones; about 76% occur once, and the top ten carry under 7%. Sequenced input: peripheral blood. These receptor sequences come from a woman aged 40 to 49 with COVID-19, enrolled during active disease. Both conserved end residues are part of each CDR3. D genes are given only for firm matches. Rows give clone size only sometimes, using once, few, many, or a class for an expanded clone.

TRBJ1-1	TRBV18	few	.	CASSPQEMNTEAFF	TGTGCCAGCTCACCACAGGAGATGAACACTGAAGCTTTCTTT
TRBJ1-5	TRBV30	.	.	CAWSVRSDRGQPQHF	TGTGCCTGGAGTGTACGGTCCGATCGGGGTCAGCCCCAGCATTTT
TRBJ1-2	TRBV19	.	.	CASSMSGYGYTF	TGTGCCAGTAGTATGAGCGGCTATGGCTACACCTTC
TRBJ1-2	TRBV28	many	TRBD1	CASSFSDRVTYGYTF	TGTGCCAGCAGTTTTTCGGACAGGGTCACGTATGGCTACACCTTC
TRBJ2-7	TRBV4-2	.	.	CASSQGAGTTSSYEQYF	TGTGCCAGCAGCCAAGGCGCGGGTACTACTAGCTCGTACGAGCAGTACTTC
TRBJ1-5	TRBV18	.	.	CASSPNERQFSNQPQHF	TGTGCCAGCTCACCAAACGAACGACAGTTTAGCAATCAGCCCCAGCATTTT
TRBJ2-7	TRBV19	.	TRBD1	CASRSGTGSYEQYF	TGTGCCAGTAGGTCCGGGACAGGGTCCTACGAGCAGTACTTC
TRBJ2-5	TRBV11-1	.	TRBD2	CASSHRTSGGAETQYF	TGTGCCAGCAGCCATAGGACTAGCGGGGGGGCGGAGACCCAGTACTTC
TRBJ1-4	TRBV3-1/TRBV3-2	.	.	CASSQGAGGKLFF	TGTGCCAGCAGCCAGGGGGCAGGTGGCAAACTGTTTTTT
TRBJ1-4	TRBV5-1	.	.	CASSSKGLTNEKLFF	TGCGCCAGCAGCTCAAAGGGGCTAACTAATGAAAAACTGTTTTTT
TRBJ1-1	TRBV9	.	TRBD1	CASSVVGSQGAGRTEAFF	TGTGCCAGCAGCGTGGTAGGATCCCAGGGGGCAGGGAGAACTGAAGCTTTCTTT
TRBJ2-7	TRBV7-2	.	.	CASSLAADYSYEQYF	TGTGCCAGCAGCTTAGCGGCCGATTACTCCTACGAGCAGTACTTC
TRBJ1-2	TRBV9	.	TRBD1	CASSAHPGQGVGYTF	TGTGCCAGCAGCGCTCATCCGGGACAGGGTGTCGGCTACACCTTC
TRBJ2-3	TRBV9	.	.	CASSVVWASNGPDTQYF	TGTGCCAGCAGCGTAGTTTGGGCGTCTAACGGCCCAGATACGCAGTATTTT
TRBJ1-1	TRBV27	.	.	CASSPRTESEGEAFF	TGTGCCAGCAGTCCTCGGACGGAATCGGAGGGGGAAGCTTTCTTT
TRBJ1-1	TRBV3-1/TRBV3-2	.	TRBD1	CASSQSDRGTEAFF	TGTGCCAGCAGCCAATCGGACAGGGGCACTGAAGCTTTCTTT
TRBJ1-1	TRBV27	.	TRBD1	CASSLGRDRGEGAEAFF	TGTGCCAGCAGCTTAGGGAGGGACAGGGGCGAGGGAGCTGAAGCTTTCTTT
TRBJ2-1	TRBV18	.	TRBD1	CASSPRIAGGEEQFF	TGTGCCAGCTCACCAAGGATTGCAGGGGGCGAGGAGCAGTTCTTC
TRBJ2-2	TRBV2	once	TRBD2	CASSALAGYTGELFF	TGTGCCAGCAGTGCCCTAGCGGGGTACACCGGGGAGCTGTTTTTT
TRBJ1-1	TRBV6-6	.	.	CASSRERNTEAFF	TGTGCCAGCAGCCGTGAGAGGAACACTGAAGCTTTCTTT
TRBJ1-1	TRBV11-2	.	.	CASSYLGRATSVNTEAFF	TGTGCCAGCAGTTATCTGGGGAGGGCGACATCTGTAAACACTGAAGCTTTCTTT
TRBJ1-5	TRBV27	.	.	CASSYRDSNQPQHF	TGTGCCAGCAGTTACAGAGATAGCAATCAGCCCCAGCATTTT
TRBJ2-7	TRBV5-4	.	.	CASSLSPVDEQYF	TGTGCCAGCAGCTTGTCCCCAGTGGACGAGCAGTACTTC
TRBJ2-1	TRBV10-1	.	.	CASSVSYRPNEQFF	TGCGCCAGCAGTGTATCATACAGGCCGAATGAGCAGTTCTTC
TRBJ2-5	TRBV7-8	.	.	CASSQRGGPQETQYF	TGTGCCAGCAGCCAAAGGGGGGGGCCCCAAGAGACCCAGTACTTC
TRBJ2-3	TRBV15	.	.	CATSRDLDGTQYF	TGTGCCACCAGCAGAGATCTAGACGGTACGCAGTATTTT
TRBJ2-7	TRBV4-2	few	TRBD2	CASSLGASGSGIHEQYF	TGTGCCAGCAGCCTTGGAGCTAGCGGGAGTGGGATCCACGAGCAGTACTTC
TRBJ2-5	TRBV7-2	.	.	CASSSRVRGGQETQYF	TGTGCCAGCAGCTCCCGTGTTAGGGGGGGGCAAGAGACCCAGTACTTC
TRBJ2-5	TRBV6-6	few	TRBD2	CASSWWTSGQETQYF	TGTGCCAGCAGTTGGTGGACTAGCGGACAAGAGACCCAGTACTTC
TRBJ2-3	TRBV19	.	TRBD2	CASTPLAGGATGTQYF	TGTGCCAGTACCCCACTAGCGGGGGGGGCAACCGGTACGCAGTATTTT